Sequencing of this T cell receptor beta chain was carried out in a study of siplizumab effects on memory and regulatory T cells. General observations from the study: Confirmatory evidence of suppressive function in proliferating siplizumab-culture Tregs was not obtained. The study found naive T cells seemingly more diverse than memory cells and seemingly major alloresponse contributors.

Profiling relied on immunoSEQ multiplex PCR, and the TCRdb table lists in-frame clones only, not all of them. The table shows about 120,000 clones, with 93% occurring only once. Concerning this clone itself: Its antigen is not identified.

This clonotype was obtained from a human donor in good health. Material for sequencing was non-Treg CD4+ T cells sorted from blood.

CDR3 in DNA: TGTGCCAGCAGGCGACAGGGGATTAATTCACCCCTCCACTTT. This codes for CASRRQGINSPLHF. V gene TRBV7-9 combines with J gene TRBJ1-6; 8 bases match TRBD1. The trim removed 6 bases at V and 6 bases at J, leaving 4 bases unmatched. This CDR3 spans 14 amino acids. The germline V gene encodes CDR1 SEHNR and CDR2 FQNEAQ (reference sequence).